This is a list of T cell receptor beta chains from one sample in a study of blood T cell repertoires in COVID-19. Assay: immunoSEQ multiplex PCR; the TCRdb copy retains only in-frame clones and omits some. Of fewer than 35,000 clones in the sample, roughly nine tenths are singletons; the top ten hold over 25%. Sequencing was done on a sample of peripheral blood. Receptor source: a man older than 75 with acute or convalescent COVID-19. Each CDR3 is given with its conserved first and last residue. A D gene is named only where the DNA matches it firmly. Rows give clone size only sometimes, using once, few, many, or a class for an expanded clone.

abundance	j_gene	d_gene	v_gene	CDR3nt	CDR3aa
.	TRBJ2-7	.	TRBV20-1	TGCAGTGCTAGAGATGTTAGAGAGCAGTACTTC	CSARDVREQYF
medium-sized	TRBJ1-2	TRBD1	TRBV2	TGTGCCAGCAGTGGACAGGGGGCGGACTATGGCTACACCTTC	CASSGQGADYGYTF
few	TRBJ2-7	TRBD1	TRBV4-1	TGCGCCAGCAGCCGCGGACAGGGTACCTACGAGCAGTACTTC	CASSRGQGTYEQYF
.	TRBJ1-2	.	TRBV29-1	TGCAGCGGAGGGACTGGCTATGGCTACACCTTC	CSGGTGYGYTF
.	TRBJ2-1	.	TRBV27	TGTGCCAGCAGTTTTTCGGGGGGCCTTGAGCAGTTCTTC	CASSFSGGLEQFF
large	TRBJ2-5	.	TRBV19	TGTGCCAGTTCAAGCCAAGGAGGAGAGACCCAGTACTTC	CASSSQGGETQYF
.	TRBJ1-5	.	TRBV19	TGTGCCAGTAGTATCGCAGGTAGCAATCAGCCCCAGCATTTT	CASSIAGSNQPQHF
once	TRBJ2-1	.	TRBV30	TGTGCCTGGAGAGGGGTAGGCAGTGAGCAGTTCTTC	CAWRGVGSEQFF
.	TRBJ1-2	TRBD1	TRBV7-8	TGTGCCAGCAGCTCGACAGGGAACTATGGCTACACCTTC	CASSSTGNYGYTF
.	TRBJ2-7	TRBD1	TRBV12-3/TRBV12-4	TGTGCCAGCACTTGGACAGGCTCCTACGAGCAGTACTTC	CASTWTGSYEQYF
.	TRBJ1-5	.	TRBV18	TGTGCCAGCTCAGGGGCGGCGGTTGAAGATCAGCCCCAGCATTTT	CASSGAAVEDQPQHF
.	TRBJ1-1	.	TRBV5-1	TGCGCCAGCAGCCTTGTTACTCCCTCTGAAGCTTTCTTT	CASSLVTPSEAFF
.	TRBJ2-7	TRBD2	TRBV7-8	TGTGCCAGCAGCCTAGCCCTTAAACGGCGGGGGTACGAGCAGTACTTC	CASSLALKRRGYEQYF
.	TRBJ2-2	TRBD2	TRBV2	TGTGCCAGCGGGGCTCCGGGACTAGCGTCCGGGGAGCTGTTTTTT	CASGAPGLASGELFF
.	TRBJ2-3	TRBD1	TRBV5-5	TGTGCCAGCAGCGCGACAGGGAGCACAGATACGCAGTATTTT	CASSATGSTDTQYF
.	TRBJ2-2	.	TRBV10-3	TGTGCCATCAGACATAGCGTTGGGACCGGGGAGCTGTTTTTT	CAIRHSVGTGELFF
.	TRBJ2-7	.	TRBV11-3	TGTGCCAGCAGCTTAGATAAGGCAGGGCCCTACGAGCAGTACTTC	CASSLDKAGPYEQYF
.	TRBJ2-7	.	TRBV5-4	TGTGCCAGCAGCTCCCCGGGACTCTCCTACGAGCAGTACTTC	CASSSPGLSYEQYF
.	TRBJ2-1	TRBD2	TRBV19	TGTGCCAGTTCCGGGACTAGCGGGCAAGAGCAGTTCTTC	CASSGTSGQEQFF
.	TRBJ1-2	TRBD1	TRBV19	TGTGCCAGTAGTTTCGCACAGGGGCATCATGGCTACACCTTC	CASSFAQGHHGYTF
.	TRBJ1-5	.	TRBV30	TGTGCCTGGAGTGAGGATTCAGGGGCGCGGGTCCAGCCCCAGCATTTT	CAWSEDSGARVQPQHF
medium-sized	TRBJ2-1	.	TRBV28	TGTGCCACCCGAGTGGGAGGCACATACAATGAGCAGTTCTTC	CATRVGGTYNEQFF
.	TRBJ2-2	.	TRBV6-5	TGTGCCAGCACCCGTCGGGGGAACGGGGAGCTGTTTTTT	CASTRRGNGELFF
.	TRBJ2-7	.	TRBV5-1	TGCGCCAGCAGCTTGAGCGGTCAGGGGAGGGACGAGCAGTACTTC	CASSLSGQGRDEQYF
.	TRBJ2-7	TRBD1	TRBV5-1	TGCGCCAGCGGACCCGGGACAGGACCCTACGAGCAGTACTTC	CASGPGTGPYEQYF
.	TRBJ1-1	TRBD1	TRBV27	TGTGCCAGCAGTACCAACAGGGGCCGGGCTTTCTTT	CASSTNRGRAFF
.	TRBJ2-3	TRBD2	TRBV12-3/TRBV12-4	TGTGCCAGCAGTTTCGGACTAGAGCAGTATTTT	CASSFGLEQYF
.	TRBJ2-1	TRBD2	TRBV5-1	TGCGCCAGCAGCGTAGGACTAGCGGGAGTGAATGAGCAGTTCTTC	CASSVGLAGVNEQFF
.	TRBJ2-7	TRBD1	TRBV5-8	TGTGCCAGCAGCTTGGGGACAGGCCCCCGGCGGGCCTACGAGCAGTACTTC	CASSLGTGPRRAYEQYF
.	TRBJ2-5	.	TRBV20-1	TGCAGTACCCGCCCGGAGGAGACCCAGTACTTC	CSTRPEETQYF
.	TRBJ2-7	.	TRBV15	TGTGCCACCAGCAGAGATCATTCGAATCCCACACACTACGAGCAGTACTTC	CATSRDHSNPTHYEQYF
.	TRBJ2-1	TRBD1	TRBV18	TGTGCCAGCTCCCCGCCACGGAGACAGGGCGGCAATGAGCAGTTCTTC	CASSPPRRQGGNEQFF
once	TRBJ2-6	.	TRBV27	TGTGCCAGCAGTTTAATCCCGCCTTGGGGGGCTGGGGCCAACGTCCTGACTTTC	CASSLIPPWGAGANVLTF
.	TRBJ2-7	.	TRBV7-2	TGTGCCAGCAGCTTAGCGGGTGGCGGGAACTACGAGCAGTACTTC	CASSLAGGGNYEQYF
.	TRBJ1-1	.	TRBV10-2	TGCGCCAGCAGTGAGTCATGGAGAGACGAAACCTTGGACACTGAAGCTTTCTTT	CASSESWRDETLDTEAFF
once	TRBJ2-7	TRBD1	TRBV4-1	TGCGCCAGCAGCCAAGGACAGGGGGCCTTGCGGGAGCAGTACTTC	CASSQGQGALREQYF
.	TRBJ1-2	.	TRBV6-1	TGTGCCAGCAGTGACAGGAACTATGGCTACACCTTC	CASSDRNYGYTF
few	TRBJ2-3	.	TRBV7-9	TGTGCCAGCAGCTTTGGCGGGGCCTATTTTGGGGCCCCTACAGATACGCAGTATTTT	CASSFGGAYFGAPTDTQYF
.	TRBJ2-1	TRBD2	TRBV6-5	TGTGCCAGCAGCCACCCCTCTGGCGGGAGGTATGAGCAGTTCTTC	CASSHPSGGRYEQFF
.	TRBJ1-1	.	TRBV7-2	TGTGCCAGCAGCTTAGGGGTAGGAGGGGCGGGCGCTGAAGCTTTCTTT	CASSLGVGGAGAEAFF
.	TRBJ1-2	.	TRBV11-1	TGTGCCAGCAGCTTAGGCCCGGGCAGGGCTAATGGCTACACCTTC	CASSLGPGRANGYTF
.	TRBJ1-6	.	TRBV5-6	TGTGCCAGCAGCTTCAGGGAGGGTAATTCACCCCTCCACTTT	CASSFREGNSPLHF
.	TRBJ1-6	.	TRBV24-1	TGTGCCACCAGGGGGGGGGAGGATTCACCCCTCCACTTT	CATRGGEDSPLHF
.	TRBJ2-7	TRBD2	TRBV5-1	TGCGCCAGCAGCTTTAGGGGTCCCCCGGGGATAGCGGGCCCTTGGGGGTCCTACGAGCAGTACTTC	CASSFRGPPGIAGPWGSYEQYF
.	TRBJ1-6	.	TRBV21-1	TGTGCCAGCACGAAAGTCGGGGTCGTTGGCTATAATTCACCCCTCCACTTT	CASTKVGVVGYNSPLHF
.	TRBJ2-7	.	TRBV4-2	TGTGCCAGCAGCTCTAACAGGGCCTACGAGCAGTACTTC	CASSSNRAYEQYF
once	TRBJ2-3	.	TRBV5-6	TGTGCCAGCAGCTTGTTCGGCGGTCGCACAGATACGCAGTATTTT	CASSLFGGRTDTQYF
.	TRBJ2-1	TRBD1	TRBV19	TGTGCCAGTAGCAACCGGGACAGGGTCTACAATGAGCAGTTCTTC	CASSNRDRVYNEQFF
.	TRBJ1-1	.	TRBV19	TGTGCCAGTAGTACAGGGGTTCAGCGGTGGACTGAAGCTTTCTTT	CASSTGVQRWTEAFF
.	TRBJ2-3	TRBD2	TRBV7-9	TGTGCCAGCAGCTTAGGACTAGCGGGAGCCGGAGATACGCAGTATTTT	CASSLGLAGAGDTQYF
.	TRBJ2-1	.	TRBV7-2	TGTGCTGGTCAGAGGGGGGGAGGCCTCGATAATGAGCAGTTCTTC	CAGQRGGGLDNEQFF
.	TRBJ2-3	TRBD2	TRBV7-2	TGTGCCAGCAGCTCGGGACTAGCGGGAGGGACAGATACGCAGTATTTT	CASSSGLAGGTDTQYF
.	TRBJ1-3	TRBD1	TRBV5-5	TGTGCCAGCAGCCCGTGGACAGGAGGAAACACCATATATTTT	CASSPWTGGNTIYF
.	TRBJ1-4	.	TRBV5-8	TGTGCCAGCAGTCAAGGACAGATAACAACTAATGAAAAACTGTTTTTT	CASSQGQITTNEKLFF
.	TRBJ2-7	.	TRBV6-5	TGTGCCAGCAGTTACCAGGCAGGGATCTCCTACGAGCAGTACTTC	CASSYQAGISYEQYF
once	TRBJ1-1	.	TRBV6-5	TGTGCCAGCGAACGGGGGTGGGAAGCTTTCTTT	CASERGWEAFF
few	TRBJ2-7	TRBD1	TRBV10-1	TGCGCAGGGACAGGGGTCTACGAGCAGTACTTC	CAGTGVYEQYF